The T cell receptor beta chain under discussion was sequenced for a study of blood T cell repertoires in COVID-19 (TCRdb year 2020). The study in broad terms: Collaborator samples came from the United States, Italy and Spain and covered acute and convalescent phases of COVID-19. Subjects who had been exposed to COVID-19, were actively infected with it, or had recovered from it provided the deeply sampled blood TCRbeta repertoires that made up the dataset. Sample metadata almost always included a de-identified subject ID, COVID-19 status, age in years and sex. Samples were obtained from the ongoing ImmuneRACE study (first 160 participants) and from over 1,000 subjects provided by 6 global collaborators. The material from the prospective study consisted of cDNA or gDNA derived from T cells, B-cell-depleted T cells, or PBMCs. The repertoires were released in a freely available public database meant as a resource for research on the immune response to SARS-CoV-2. Where available, HLA class I and class II types were taken from metadata supplied by the sample provider and were not determined by assay-based typing.

TCRbeta CDR3 regions were amplified from genomic DNA by means of the immunoSEQ Assay, a bias-controlled multiplex PCR. The study's own analysis went as follows. Within the assay, amplification of reference gene primers was used to estimate how many nucleated cells each sample contained. To quantify the absolute abundance of each unique TCRbeta CDR3 rearrangement, sequence reads were collapsed and filtered. For each sample, productive Simpson clonality was calculated as the square root of Simpson's diversity index over productive rearrangements. TCRdb stores this immuneACCESS table with in-frame sequences only. Part of the clones is absent; in the studies checked, under half of the shortfall reflects unresolved V genes, and no reason is known for the rest. Clone size and the V and J calls come from that table; the DNA yielded D and trimming. The sample table shows more than 300,000 clones, and 88% are seen once. The ten top clones hold about 7% of the sample.

Note on this clone: Its antigen remains undetermined. Per-nucleotide qualities are absent, and no much larger clonotype sits a single base away.

Here is what the overall study found, with its caveats: Clinical and demographic metadata were provided uncurated, with the amount varying by source and participant.

One collaborating source in Seattle enrolled patients while the patients were actively infected and followed the patients over time throughout the course of disease. Each collaborating institution followed its own protocols to collect whole blood in K2EDTA tubes. For TCRbeta analysis, collaborator samples were shipped as frozen whole blood, as isolated PBMCs, or as DNA extracted from either sample type. Material: peripheral blood. This clonotype was obtained from a woman between 70 and 85 years old with COVID-19, enrolled during active disease.

CDR3 sequence: CASIEATAYEQYF. The nucleotides read TGTGCCAGCATAGAGGCCACCGCCTACGAGCAGTACTTC. The V gene is TRBV2 and the J gene is TRBJ2-7; there is no confident call for the D gene. The CDR3 goes from the cysteine to the phenylalanine over 13 residues. Just the 39-base CDR3 DNA is kept, in frame starting at base 1. The junction carries 12 bases between V and J, which are trimmed by 7 bases and 2 bases respectively. Via the germline V gene, CDR1 is SNHLY and CDR2 FYNNEI.